These 11 T cell receptor beta chains originate from one sample sequenced in a study of shared clonotypes between healthy human individuals. TCRdb's table, derived via immunoSEQ multiplex PCR, lists solely in-frame clones and lacks some. Of approximately 980,000 clones in the sample, more than 75% are singletons; the top ten hold over 1.3%. Sequenced input: memory CD4+ T cells sorted from blood. Sample subset: CD45RA-negative fraction. These receptors originate from a man between 18 and 35 years old in good health.

This clone was counted a few times. The chain combines TRBV19 with TRBJ2-4; tentative D call: TRBD2 (5 bases). Germline CDR1 reads LNHDA; CDR2 reads SQIVND (reference sequence). V shed 3 bases and J shed 5 bases, with 11 bases lying between them. The CDR3 is 14 amino acids. The CDR3 nucleotides are TGTGCCAGTAGTATTCTTGACTACCAAAACATTCAGTACTTC. It specifies CASSILDYQNIQYF.

V is TRBV5-6 and J is TRBJ2-5, with D uncertain. The CDR3 runs to 15 residues. The V and J ends lost 0 bases and 1 base respectively, with 10 bases between them. Germline values: CDR1 SGHDT, CDR2 YYEEEE. CDR3 sequence reads: CASSLVYGVQETQYF. As DNA, the CDR3 is TGTGCCAGCAGCTTGGTGTATGGGGTCCAAGAGACCCAGTACTTC.

This clone was recorded only once. The chain combines TRBV9 with TRBJ2-3, with 11 positions matching TRBD2. The junction had 7 bases not matched to a gene; V was cut back by 0 bases and J by 10 bases. The CDR3 consists of 15 residues. Germline V gene lookup returns CDR1 SGDLS and CDR2 YYNGEE. For the CDR3, the DNA is TGTGCCAGCAGCGTAGATAGCGGGAGGGGCAATGCGCAGTATTTT. This sequence encodes CASSVDSGRGNAQYF.

The rearrangement joins TRBV7-8 to TRBJ1-2, with 7 bases fitting TRBD1. J gave up 2 bases and V 5 bases, and 5 bases lay outside the gene matches. The CDR3 totals 14 residues. From germline, CDR1 is SGHVS and CDR2 FQNEAQ. CDR3 in DNA: TGTGCCAGCAGCGGTAACAGGGGCAACTATGGCTACACCTTC. This sequence encodes CASSGNRGNYGYTF.

The gene calls are TRBV15 and TRBJ2-2; 7 bases map to TRBD1. Per the germline V gene, CDR1 is LNHNV and CDR2 is YYDKDF (reference sequence). V shed 6 bases and J 4 bases; nucleotides not matched to a gene: 14. The CDR3 has 17 amino acids. CDR3 sequence: CATRSDSGTEFTGELFF. CDR3 nucleotide sequence: TGTGCCACCAGGTCGGACTCCGGGACAGAGTTCACCGGGGAGCTGTTTTTT.

The chain has TRBV28 and TRBJ2-7, with D possibly being TRBD1 (6 bases). Trimming removed 3 bases from V and 2 bases from J, with 8 bases in between. The CDR3 extends over 13 amino acids. Germline V gene sequence: CDR1 MDHEN, CDR2 SYDVKM. The CDR3 nucleotides are TGTGCCAGCAGTTTGCCAGGGGCCTACGAGCAGTACTTC. This gives the protein CASSLPGAYEQYF.

This chain connects TRBV5-1 to TRBJ1-4, with D tentatively TRBD1 (5 bases). Germline CDR1 SGHRS, CDR2 YFSETQ. The V and J ends lost 4 bases and 5 bases respectively, with 12 bases between them. This CDR3 has 14 residues. The CDR3 region is CASSPGGRNEKLFF. CDR3 nucleotide sequence: TGCGCCAGCAGCCCGGGGGGACGAAATGAAAAACTGTTTTTT.

This chain uses TRBV5-1 with TRBJ1-2; 10 nucleotides align to TRBD1. The CDR3 is 17 amino acids. The V segment lost 3 bases and the J segment 4 bases; nucleotides outside the gene matches: 12. Germline V CDR1 and CDR2: SGHRS, YFSETQ. This CDR3 is CASSWTGTGEGGYGYTF. The CDR3 nucleotides read TGCGCCAGCAGCTGGACCGGGACAGGGGAGGGTGGCTATGGCTACACCTTC.

This clone was detected many times. The chain carries TRBV10-3 and TRBJ2-7; D gene unclear. The V gene's germline CDR1 is ENHRY and CDR2 SYGVKD. V was trimmed by 6 bases and J by 3 bases, leaving 6 bases between them. This CDR3 region has 11 residues. CDR3 in DNA: TGTGCCATCAGGGGCGACTACGAGCAGTACTTC. It specifies CAIRGDYEQYF.

This clone was seen only a few times. A read error may account for a junction end that differs from germline. The chain links TRBV7-7 to TRBJ2-1, with 10 positions matching TRBD2. The CDR3 is made up of 14 amino acids. The germline V gene has CDR1 SSHAT and CDR2 FNYEAQ (reference sequence). In DNA form, the CDR3 reads TGTGCTAGCAGCTCCGGACTAGCGGCGAATGAGCAGTTCTTC. It encodes CASSSGLAANEQFF. Looking up the rest from reference TRBV7-7 and TRBJ2-1 gives the full variable domain: GAGVSQSPRYKVTKRGQDVTLRCDPISSHATLYWYQQALGQGPEFLTYFNYEAQPDKSGLPSDRFSAERPEGSISTLTIQRTEQRDSAMYRCASSSGLAANEQFFGPGTRLTVL.

The V and J genes are TRBV5-3 and TRBJ2-5, with D hard to call. TRBV5-3 is an ORF; its function is uncertain. This CDR3 contains 15 residues. With 4 bases removed from V and 2 bases from J, the gap between germline ends came to 15 bases. CDR3 DNA sequence: TGTGCCAGAAGCGCACCGAGTATGGAGCAAGAGACCCAGTACTTC. It is translated as CARSAPSMEQETQYF.